These 8 T cell receptor beta chains were all obtained from the same sample, sequenced in a study of blood T cell repertoires in COVID-19. TCRdb's copy holds only in-frame clones and misses some; the assay was immunoSEQ multiplex PCR. The table records about 310,000 clones, 87% of them present only once. The sample taken for sequencing was peripheral blood. These receptors came from a woman aged 50 to 60 who had recovered from COVID-19.

The chain is built from TRBV28 and TRBJ1-1; 7 nucleotides agree with TRBD1. V lost 7 bases to trimming and J lost 5 bases; unmatched junction nucleotides: 7. The germline V gene has CDR1 MDHEN and CDR2 SYDVKM. The CDR3 consists of 13 residues. CDR3 DNA sequence: TGTGCCAGCACCGCGCCCAGGGGGACTGAAGCTTTCTTT. The encoded protein is CASTAPRGTEAFF.

The chain uses TRBV10-2 and TRBJ2-1; 11 nucleotides line up with TRBD2. The CDR3 consists of 14 residues. From germline, CDR1 is WSHSY and CDR2 SAAADI. With 6 bases clipped from V and 4 bases from J, the junction kept 2 bases outside the gene matches. CDR3 in amino acids: CASRRLAGYNEQFF. For the CDR3, the DNA is TGCGCCAGCAGAAGACTAGCGGGATACAATGAGCAGTTCTTC.

In nucleotides, the CDR3 is TGTGCCAGCAGTTTTCAGAATCAGCCCCAGCATTTT. The encoded protein is CASSFQNQPQHF. This rearrangement joins TRBV28 to TRBJ1-5, with D hard to call. Trimming cost V 3 bases and J 4 bases, with 4 bases left between them. The length of the CDR3 is 12 residues. The V gene's germline CDR1 is MDHEN and CDR2 SYDVKM.

This clone was counted once. This sequence joins TRBV7-9 and TRBJ1-2, with 8 bases identical to TRBD1. Trimming took 4 bases from V and 6 from J; bases not matched to a gene: 4. The CDR3 spans 13 residues. Germline V gives CDR1 SEHNR, CDR2 FQNEAQ (reference sequence). The CDR3 reads CASSSTGDNGYTF. The DNA of the CDR3 is TGTGCCAGCAGCTCGACAGGGGATAATGGCTACACCTTC.

The chain has TRBV6-4 and TRBJ2-1; maybe TRBD1 (5 bases). CDR3 length: 14 amino acids. V lost 5 bases and J lost 7, with 15 bases in between. CDR1 and CDR2 (germline): MRHNA, SNTAGT. CDR3 bases: TGTGCCAGCAGTATCAGGGTTTTTGAAAATGAGCAGTTCTTC. Translation gives CASSIRVFENEQFF.

The J gene is TRBJ1-6, the V gene TRBV3-1 (or the pseudogene TRBV3-2); D remains ambiguous. Germline CDR1 reads LGHDT; CDR2 reads YNNKEL (reference sequence). Trimming cost V 0 bases and J 3 bases, with 6 bases left between them. This CDR3 has 15 amino acids. The DNA for the CDR3 is TGTGCCAGCAGCCAAGAGGCCAGCTATAATTCACCCCTCCACTTT. Its protein product is CASSQEASYNSPLHF.

This clone was counted only a few times. The chain uses TRBV5-4 and TRBJ1-1, with D perhaps TRBD1 (5 bases). This CDR3 is built from 14 residues. V was clipped by 4 bases and J by 5 bases, with 15 bases between them. The germline V gene has CDR1 SGHNT and CDR2 YYREEE (reference sequence). The CDR3 loop reads CASSHRQRLTEAFF. CDR3 DNA sequence: TGTGCCAGCAGCCATAGACAGAGGTTGACTGAAGCTTTCTTT.

This chain joins TRBV27 and TRBJ2-7; 7 bases agree with TRBD2. This CDR3 has 16 amino acids. V shed 5 bases, J shed 7 bases, and the junction held 17 bases outside the gene matches. Germline V gene data show CDR1 as MNHEY and CDR2 as SMNVEV (reference sequence). In DNA, the CDR3 is TGTGCCAGCAGTCCCGGGCGACTAGCTTGGGGTAGTGAGCAGTACTTC. Protein product: CASSPGRLAWGSEQYF.